The clone carrying this T cell receptor (beta chain) was detected only a few times. The data were obtained in a study of control samples from healthy donors and cancer patients. In germline, CDR1 is MNHEY, CDR2 SVGEGT. Trimming removed 5 bases from V and 10 bases from J, with 9 bases in between. The CDR3 length is 11 residues. Only in-frame clones appear in the TCRdb table, and some are missing; sequencing was by immunoSEQ multiplex PCR. The sample has about 92,000 clones, about four fifths seen once. The V gene is TRBV6-2 or TRBV6-3, the J gene TRBJ2-1; D ambiguous. The origin of this receptor is a woman aged 55-75 years in good health. The sequencing input was blood. The CDR3 DNA follows: TGTGCCAGCAGTCAAAGTGGGGAGCAGTTCTTC. Protein sequence: CASSQSGEQFF.